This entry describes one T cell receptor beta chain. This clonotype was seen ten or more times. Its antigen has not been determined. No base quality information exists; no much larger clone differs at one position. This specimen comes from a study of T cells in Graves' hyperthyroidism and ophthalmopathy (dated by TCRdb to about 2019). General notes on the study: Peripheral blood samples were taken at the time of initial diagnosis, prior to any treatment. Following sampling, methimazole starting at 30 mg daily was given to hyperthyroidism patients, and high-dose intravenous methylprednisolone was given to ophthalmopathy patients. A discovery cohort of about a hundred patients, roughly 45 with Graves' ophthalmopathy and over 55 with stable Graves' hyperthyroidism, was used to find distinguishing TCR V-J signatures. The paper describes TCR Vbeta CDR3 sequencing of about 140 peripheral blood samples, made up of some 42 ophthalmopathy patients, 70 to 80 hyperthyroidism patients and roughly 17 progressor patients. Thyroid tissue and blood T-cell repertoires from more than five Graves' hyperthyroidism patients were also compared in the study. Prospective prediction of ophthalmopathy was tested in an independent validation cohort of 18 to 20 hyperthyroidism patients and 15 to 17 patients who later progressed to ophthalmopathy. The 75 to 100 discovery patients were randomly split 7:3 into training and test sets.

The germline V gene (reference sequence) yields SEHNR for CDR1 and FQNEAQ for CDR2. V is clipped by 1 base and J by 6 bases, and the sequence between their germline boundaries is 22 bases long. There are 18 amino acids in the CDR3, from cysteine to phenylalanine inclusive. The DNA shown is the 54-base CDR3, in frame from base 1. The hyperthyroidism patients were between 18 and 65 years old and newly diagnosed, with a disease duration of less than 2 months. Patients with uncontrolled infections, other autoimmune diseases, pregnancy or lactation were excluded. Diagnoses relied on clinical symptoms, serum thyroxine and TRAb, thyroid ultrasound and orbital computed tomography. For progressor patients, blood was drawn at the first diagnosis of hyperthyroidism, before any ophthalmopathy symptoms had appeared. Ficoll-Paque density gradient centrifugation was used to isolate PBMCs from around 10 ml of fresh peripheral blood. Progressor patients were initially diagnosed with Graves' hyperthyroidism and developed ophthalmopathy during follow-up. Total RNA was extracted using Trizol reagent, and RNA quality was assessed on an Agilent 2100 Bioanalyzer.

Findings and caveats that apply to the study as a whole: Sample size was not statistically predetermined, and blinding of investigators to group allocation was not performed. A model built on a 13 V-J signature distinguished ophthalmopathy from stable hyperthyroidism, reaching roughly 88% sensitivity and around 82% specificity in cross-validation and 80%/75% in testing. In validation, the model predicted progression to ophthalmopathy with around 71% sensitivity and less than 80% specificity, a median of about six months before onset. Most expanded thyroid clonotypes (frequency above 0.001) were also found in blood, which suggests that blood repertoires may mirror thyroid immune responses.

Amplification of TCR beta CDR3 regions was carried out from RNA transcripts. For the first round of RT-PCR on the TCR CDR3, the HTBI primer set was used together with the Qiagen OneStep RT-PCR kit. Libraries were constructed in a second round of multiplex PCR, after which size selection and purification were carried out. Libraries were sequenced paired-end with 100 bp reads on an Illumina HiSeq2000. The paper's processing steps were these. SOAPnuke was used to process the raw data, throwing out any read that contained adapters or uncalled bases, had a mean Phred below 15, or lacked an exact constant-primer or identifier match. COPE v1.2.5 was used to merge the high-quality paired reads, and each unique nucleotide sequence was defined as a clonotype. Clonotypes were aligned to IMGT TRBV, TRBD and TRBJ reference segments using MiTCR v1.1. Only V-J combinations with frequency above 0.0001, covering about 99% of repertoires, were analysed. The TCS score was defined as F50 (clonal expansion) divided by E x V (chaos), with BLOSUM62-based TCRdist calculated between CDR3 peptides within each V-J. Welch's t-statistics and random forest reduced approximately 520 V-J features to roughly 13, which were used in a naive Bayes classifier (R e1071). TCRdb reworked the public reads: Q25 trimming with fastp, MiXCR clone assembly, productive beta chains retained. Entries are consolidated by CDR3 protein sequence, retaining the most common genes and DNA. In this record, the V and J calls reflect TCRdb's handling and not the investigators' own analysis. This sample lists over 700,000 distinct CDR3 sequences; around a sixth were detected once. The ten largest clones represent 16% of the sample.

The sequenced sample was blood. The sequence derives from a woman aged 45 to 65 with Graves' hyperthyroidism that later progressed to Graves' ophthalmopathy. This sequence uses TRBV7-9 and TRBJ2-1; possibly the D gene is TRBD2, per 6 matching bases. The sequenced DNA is TGTGCCAGCAGCTTAGACCCATCAACTAGCTCCCCCTTCAATGAGCAGTTCTTC. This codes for CASSLDPSTSSPFNEQFF.